The clone carrying this TCR beta chain was counted between two and nine times. Antigen: not known. The data belong to a study of cytomegalovirus exposure and HLA in healthy donors. Overall study: From donors who were HLA-typed, an early data release held about 89 million unique TCRs. Notes on the study in general: A later analysis associated about 18,000 TCR beta sequences with HLA alleles at a 0.05 false discovery rate.

The CDR3 has 10 residues. Trimming shortened V by 5 bases and J by 12 bases, and 8 bases separated the two germline ends. Looked up from germline, CDR1 is MNHNS and CDR2 is SASEGT. PCR involved 60 Vbeta and 13 Jbeta primers. Profiling relied on immunoSEQ multiplex PCR, and the TCRdb table lists in-frame clones only, not all of them. The table includes under 55,000 clones, approximately 77% detected once. Source material: PBMCs. This TCR came from a woman in her forties or fifties in good health and CMV-seronegative. The chain joins TRBV6-1 to TRBJ2-1; unclear D gene. The CDR3 protein is CASSYYGQFF. As DNA, the CDR3 is TGTGCCAGCAGTTACTATGGGCAGTTCTTC.